These T cell receptor beta chains were read from a single sample in a study of blood T cell repertoires in COVID-19. Data came from immunoSEQ multiplex PCR; TCRdb stores just in-frame clones and leaves some out. The sample lists approximately 140,000 clones, 88% seen once, with roughly 2.5% in the top ten. The specimen was peripheral blood. The receptors shown here come from a human donor with COVID-19, enrolled during active disease. The donor label of this sample is uncertain. CDR3s include the opening cysteine and the closing phenylalanine or tryptophan. The order of the fields is J gene, D gene, clone size, V gene, CDR3 DNA, CDR3 protein. A D gene is named only where the DNA matches it firmly. Only some rows state a clone size, as once, few, many or a class for expanded clones.

j_gene: TRBJ2-7; d_gene: TRBD1; abundance: few; v_gene: TRBV10-1; CDR3nt: TGCGCCAGCAGTCCGCGCCGGGACAGAGCCTACGAGCAGTACTTC; CDR3aa: CASSPRRDRAYEQYF
j_gene: TRBJ2-7; d_gene: -; abundance: few; v_gene: TRBV29-1; CDR3nt: TGCAGCGTTCAAGGACAAGACGGGGGCGAGCAGTACTTC; CDR3aa: CSVQGQDGGEQYF
j_gene: TRBJ1-1; d_gene: -; abundance: -; v_gene: TRBV2; CDR3nt: TGTGCCACTCTAAGACAGGCGAACACTGAAGCTTTCTTT; CDR3aa: CATLRQANTEAFF
j_gene: TRBJ1-2; d_gene: TRBD1; abundance: -; v_gene: TRBV6-5; CDR3nt: TGTGCCAGCAGTTACGACAGGGCCTATGGCTACACCTTC; CDR3aa: CASSYDRAYGYTF
j_gene: TRBJ1-2; d_gene: TRBD1; abundance: -; v_gene: TRBV2; CDR3nt: TGTGCCAGCAGGGGACAGATAACAAACTATGGCTACACCTTC; CDR3aa: CASRGQITNYGYTF
j_gene: TRBJ1-3; d_gene: -; abundance: -; v_gene: TRBV7-9; CDR3nt: TGTGCCAGCAGCTTAGACAGCTTCTCTGGAAACACCATATATTTT; CDR3aa: CASSLDSFSGNTIYF
j_gene: TRBJ2-5; d_gene: TRBD1; abundance: -; v_gene: TRBV4-2; CDR3nt: TGTGCCAGCAGCGAATCCAGGGGGCGCGGGGAGACCCAGTACTTC; CDR3aa: CASSESRGRGETQYF
j_gene: TRBJ1-6; d_gene: -; abundance: few; v_gene: TRBV6-5; CDR3nt: TGTGCCAGCAGTTACTCGGCAACAGTCTATAATTCACCCCTCCACTTT; CDR3aa: CASSYSATVYNSPLHF
j_gene: TRBJ1-6; d_gene: -; abundance: few; v_gene: TRBV30; CDR3nt: TGTGCCTGGAGTAGACTGAGGGGCGGGGGTTCACCCCTCCACTTT; CDR3aa: CAWSRLRGGGSPLHF
j_gene: TRBJ2-7; d_gene: -; abundance: -; v_gene: TRBV11-2; CDR3nt: TGTGCCAGCAGCCGACAGGCCATAGAGCAGTACTTC; CDR3aa: CASSRQAIEQYF
j_gene: TRBJ1-2; d_gene: TRBD1; abundance: -; v_gene: TRBV6-6; CDR3nt: TGTGCCAGCACCGACAGGGGTATGGGGGATGGCTACACCTTC; CDR3aa: CASTDRGMGDGYTF
j_gene: TRBJ1-2; d_gene: TRBD1; abundance: -; v_gene: TRBV6-1; CDR3nt: TGTGCCAGCAGTGACAGGGGGCGGGATGGCTACACCTTC; CDR3aa: CASSDRGRDGYTF
j_gene: TRBJ2-3; d_gene: TRBD2; abundance: -; v_gene: TRBV3-1/TRBV3-2; CDR3nt: TGTGCCAGCAGCCGGACTAGCGGGGCTCTCACAGATACGCAGTATTTT; CDR3aa: CASSRTSGALTDTQYF
j_gene: TRBJ2-3; d_gene: TRBD2; abundance: -; v_gene: TRBV19; CDR3nt: TGTGCCAGTAGTATGACTAGCGGGGGGGCCTTCACAGATACGCAGTATTTT; CDR3aa: CASSMTSGGAFTDTQYF
j_gene: TRBJ1-1; d_gene: -; abundance: once; v_gene: TRBV2; CDR3nt: TGTGCCAGCAGACAAGGGGGTGAAGCTTTCTTT; CDR3aa: CASRQGGEAFF
j_gene: TRBJ2-1; d_gene: TRBD1; abundance: few; v_gene: TRBV5-1; CDR3nt: TGCGCCAGCAGCTTGCCACAGGGGGATTACAATGAGCAGTTCTTC; CDR3aa: CASSLPQGDYNEQFF
j_gene: TRBJ1-2; d_gene: -; abundance: few; v_gene: TRBV6-5; CDR3nt: TGTGCCAGCCGTAGGACAGAGGGTAACTATGGCTACACCTTC; CDR3aa: CASRRTEGNYGYTF
j_gene: TRBJ2-5; d_gene: -; abundance: -; v_gene: TRBV11-2; CDR3nt: TGTGCCAGCAGCTTAGGGTGGGCAGGGTCGGTGGGGGAGACCCAGTACTTC; CDR3aa: CASSLGWAGSVGETQYF
j_gene: TRBJ1-5; d_gene: -; abundance: -; v_gene: TRBV6-1; CDR3nt: TGTGCCAGCAGCCAACCCAGGATCAATCAGCCCCAGCATTTT; CDR3aa: CASSQPRINQPQHF
j_gene: TRBJ1-2; d_gene: -; abundance: -; v_gene: TRBV29-1; CDR3nt: TGCAGCGTTGAAGATCTTCAAAGGGACATCACTGGCTACACCTTC; CDR3aa: CSVEDLQRDITGYTF
j_gene: TRBJ1-4; d_gene: -; abundance: -; v_gene: TRBV14; CDR3nt: TGTGCCAGCAGCCAAAATATGGGCCCGGGGGAAAAACTGTTTTTT; CDR3aa: CASSQNMGPGEKLFF
j_gene: TRBJ1-4; d_gene: TRBD1; abundance: -; v_gene: TRBV2; CDR3nt: TGTGCCAGCATTGGACAGGACTCCGTTTCAACTAATGAAAAACTGTTTTTT; CDR3aa: CASIGQDSVSTNEKLFF
j_gene: TRBJ1-2; d_gene: TRBD1; abundance: -; v_gene: TRBV5-1; CDR3nt: TGCGCCAGCAGCCTCGGGGACAGTTATGGCTACACCTTC; CDR3aa: CASSLGDSYGYTF
j_gene: TRBJ1-2; d_gene: -; abundance: once; v_gene: TRBV13; CDR3nt: TGTGCCAGCAGCTTAGGGCGGACAGACTATGGCTACACCTTC; CDR3aa: CASSLGRTDYGYTF
j_gene: TRBJ1-2; d_gene: -; abundance: -; v_gene: TRBV6-5; CDR3nt: TGTGCCAGCAGCAACTTTAACTATGGCTACACCTTC; CDR3aa: CASSNFNYGYTF
j_gene: TRBJ2-3; d_gene: -; abundance: -; v_gene: TRBV11-1; CDR3nt: TGTGCCAGCAGCCCCAATAGGGCCAGGGACACAGATACGCAGTATTTT; CDR3aa: CASSPNRARDTDTQYF
j_gene: TRBJ2-1; d_gene: -; abundance: -; v_gene: TRBV11-3; CDR3nt: TGTGCCAGCAGCTTAGGGGACACTCACAATGAGCAGTTCTTC; CDR3aa: CASSLGDTHNEQFF
j_gene: TRBJ1-1; d_gene: -; abundance: -; v_gene: TRBV19; CDR3nt: TGTGCCAGTAGTAGAGGGAACGATTACACTGAAGCTTTCTTT; CDR3aa: CASSRGNDYTEAFF